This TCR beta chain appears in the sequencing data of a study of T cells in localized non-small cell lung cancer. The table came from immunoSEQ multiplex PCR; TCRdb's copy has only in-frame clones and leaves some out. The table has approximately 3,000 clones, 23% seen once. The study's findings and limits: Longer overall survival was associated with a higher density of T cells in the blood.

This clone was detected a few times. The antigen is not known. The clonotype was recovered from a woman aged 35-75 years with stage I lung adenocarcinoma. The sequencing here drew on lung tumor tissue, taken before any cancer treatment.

In DNA form, the CDR3 reads TGTGCCAGCAGCGTAGGTGGGAATAATGAAAAACTGTTTTTT. This sequence encodes CASSVGGNNEKLFF. This sequence joins TRBV9 and TRBJ1-4; no clear D gene. V lost 0 bases to trimming and J lost 4 bases, with 7 bases between them. CDR1 is SGDLS, CDR2 YYNGEE, per germline. The CDR3 loop spans 14 amino acids.